What follows is one TCR beta chain and its context. Its antigen is still unknown. This specimen belongs to a study of OX40 agonist ivuxolimab in advanced cancers. Study information: A diagnosis of hepatocellular carcinoma, melanoma, renal cell or head and neck cancer was present in dose-escalation patients.

Libraries were prepared by immunoSEQ multiplex PCR; TCRdb keeps only in-frame clonotypes and omits some of them. The sample has over 25,000 clones; roughly 85% are singletons. The V and J ends lost 1 base and 3 bases respectively, with 7 bases between them. The germline V gene encodes CDR1 SGHRS and CDR2 YFSETQ. The CDR3 sequence is 13 residues long. Broader study findings: The study did not work out the antigen specificity of the expanded peripheral T cells. Low levels of normalized T-cell clonal expansion also appeared in some nonresponders.

Sequenced here: CD4+ or CD8+ T cells sorted from blood, sampled in a trial of the OX40 agonist ivuxolimab. The chain has TRBV5-1 and TRBJ1-1; D remains unclear. The TCR was taken from an adult with an advanced solid tumor such as melanoma, head and neck, liver or kidney cancer. In DNA, the CDR3 is TGCGCCAGCAGCTTGTGGGGTTACACTGAAGCTTTCTTT. It is translated as CASSLWGYTEAFF.